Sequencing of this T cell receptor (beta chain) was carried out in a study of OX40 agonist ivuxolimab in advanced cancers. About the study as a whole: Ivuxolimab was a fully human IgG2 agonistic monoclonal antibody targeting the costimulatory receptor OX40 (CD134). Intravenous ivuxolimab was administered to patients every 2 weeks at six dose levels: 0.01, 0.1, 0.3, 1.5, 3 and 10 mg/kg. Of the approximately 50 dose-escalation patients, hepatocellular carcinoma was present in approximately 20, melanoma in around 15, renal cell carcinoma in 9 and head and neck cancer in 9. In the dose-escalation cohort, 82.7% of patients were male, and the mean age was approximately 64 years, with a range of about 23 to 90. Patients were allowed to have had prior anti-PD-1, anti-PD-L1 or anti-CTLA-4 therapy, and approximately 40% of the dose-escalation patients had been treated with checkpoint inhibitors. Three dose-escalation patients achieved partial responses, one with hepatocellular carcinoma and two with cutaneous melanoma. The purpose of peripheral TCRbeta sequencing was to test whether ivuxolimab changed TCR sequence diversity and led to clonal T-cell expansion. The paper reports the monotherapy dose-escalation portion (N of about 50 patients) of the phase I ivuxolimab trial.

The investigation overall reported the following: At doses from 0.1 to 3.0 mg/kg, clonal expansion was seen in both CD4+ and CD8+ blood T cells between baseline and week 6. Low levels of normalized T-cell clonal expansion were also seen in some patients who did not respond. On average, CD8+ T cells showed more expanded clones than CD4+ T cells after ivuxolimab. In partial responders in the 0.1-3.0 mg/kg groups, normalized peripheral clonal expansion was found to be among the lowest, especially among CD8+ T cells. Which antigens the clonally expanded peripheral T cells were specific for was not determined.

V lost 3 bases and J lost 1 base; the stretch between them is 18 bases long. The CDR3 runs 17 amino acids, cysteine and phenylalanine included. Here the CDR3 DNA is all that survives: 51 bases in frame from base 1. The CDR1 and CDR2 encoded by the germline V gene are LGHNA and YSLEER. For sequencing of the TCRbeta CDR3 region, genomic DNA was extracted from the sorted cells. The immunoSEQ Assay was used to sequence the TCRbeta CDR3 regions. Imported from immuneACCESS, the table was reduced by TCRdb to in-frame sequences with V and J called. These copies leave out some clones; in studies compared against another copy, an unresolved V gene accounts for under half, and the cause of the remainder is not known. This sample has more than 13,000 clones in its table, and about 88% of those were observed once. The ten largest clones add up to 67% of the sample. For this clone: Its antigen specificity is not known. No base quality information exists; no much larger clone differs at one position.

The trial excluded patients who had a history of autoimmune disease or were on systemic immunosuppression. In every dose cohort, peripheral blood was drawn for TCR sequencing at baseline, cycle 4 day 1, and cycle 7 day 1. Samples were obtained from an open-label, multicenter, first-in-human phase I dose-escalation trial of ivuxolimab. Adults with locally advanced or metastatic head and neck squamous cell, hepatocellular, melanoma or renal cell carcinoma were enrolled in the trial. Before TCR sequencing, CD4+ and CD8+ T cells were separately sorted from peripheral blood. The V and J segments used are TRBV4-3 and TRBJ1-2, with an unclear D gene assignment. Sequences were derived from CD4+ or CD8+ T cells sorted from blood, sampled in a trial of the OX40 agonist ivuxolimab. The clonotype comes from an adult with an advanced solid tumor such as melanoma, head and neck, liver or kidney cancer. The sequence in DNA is TGCGCCAGCAGCCAGAATCATGGGGTTGGGAGTAACTATGGCTACACCTTC. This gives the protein CASSQNHGVGSNYGYTF.